Given below is one T cell receptor beta chain in context. This entry belongs to a study of CD8 T cells in Susac syndrome. CD8+ and CD4+ T cells circulating in blood were sequenced for TCR beta. CDR1 is SQVTM and CDR2 is ANQGSEA in the germline V gene. The CDR3 totals 15 residues. J gave up 3 bases and V 4 bases, and 8 bases lay outside the gene matches. The RNA, about 0.45 to 1 ug, was put through reverse transcription using random hexamers. TCRdb passed the immunoSEQ multiplex PCR reads through MiXCR, listing each CDR3 protein once. The sample holds about 190,000 distinct CDR3 sequences, almost 96% seen once.

The chain couples TRBV29-1 to TRBJ1-5, with 8 bases identical to TRBD1. This receptor was obtained from a human donor with Susac syndrome. Sequencing was done on a sample of CD4+ T cells from PBMCs. CDR3 sequence reads: CSVGQGAGDNQPQHF. The CDR3, as DNA: TGCAGCGTTGGGCAGGGGGCAGGGGACAATCAGCCCCAGCATTTT.